This T cell receptor beta chain was sequenced during a study of T cells in Graves' hyperthyroidism and ophthalmopathy. Study-level points and caveats: Most thyroid clonotypes expanded above 0.001 were also detected in blood.

Per the germline V gene, CDR1 is LNHDA and CDR2 is SQIVND (reference sequence). The V and J ends lost 3 bases and 7 bases, in that order; junction bases with no gene match: 8. This CDR3 spans 14 amino acids. Absence of ophthalmopathy progression within 18 months defined stable Graves' hyperthyroidism. Many counts were recorded for this clonotype. Its specificity is unknown. Amplified TCR beta CDR3 regions derived from RNA transcripts. The HTBI primer set served for first-round RT-PCR of the TCR CDR3. One entry per CDR3 protein results from TCRdb running MiXCR on the multiplex PCR reads. The repertoire holds some 270,000 distinct CDR3 sequences, with roughly an eighth as singletons.

Material: blood. The chain has TRBV19 and TRBJ2-7; 8 bases line up with TRBD2. The clonotype originates from a woman aged 40 to 50 with Graves' hyperthyroidism. CDR3 bases: TGTGCCAGTAGTATCGGGACTAGTCTTACTGAGCAGTACTTC. Protein product: CASSIGTSLTEQYF.